The TCR beta chain under discussion was sequenced for a study of T cells in Graves' hyperthyroidism and ophthalmopathy (dated by TCRdb to the late 2010s). Study-wide context: Peripheral blood was sampled at the time of initial diagnosis, prior to any treatment. TCR V-J signatures able to tell the groups apart were searched for in a discovery cohort of 100 or so patients, of whom 43 had Graves' ophthalmopathy and under 65 had stable Graves' hyperthyroidism. Prospective prediction of ophthalmopathy was tested in an independent validation cohort of under 20 hyperthyroidism patients and 17 patients who later progressed to ophthalmopathy. The 100 or so discovery patients were divided at random into training and test sets in a 7:3 ratio. Thyroid tissue and blood T-cell repertoires from six or seven Graves' hyperthyroidism patients were also compared in the study. Once sampling was done, hyperthyroidism patients were given methimazole at a starting dose of 30 mg daily, whereas ophthalmopathy patients were given high-dose intravenous methylprednisolone. The paper reports TCR Vbeta CDR3 sequencing of more than 120 peripheral blood samples: fewer than 50 ophthalmopathy, fewer than 80 hyperthyroidism and approximately 17 progressor patients. The investigation overall reported the following: No statistical method was used to fix the sample size in advance, and group allocation was not hidden from the investigators. In validation, the model predicted progression to ophthalmopathy with 55% to 71% sensitivity and approximately 74% specificity, a median of 6.5 months before onset. In cross-validation, a model built on a 13 V-J signature told ophthalmopathy apart from stable hyperthyroidism with under 90% sensitivity and approximately 81% specificity, and in testing the same model reached 80%/75%. Most expanded thyroid clonotypes (frequency above 0.001) were also detected in blood, a finding suggesting that blood repertoires may reflect thyroid immune responses.

V is pruned by 5 bases and J by 4 bases, leaving 7 bases of the junction without a gene match. The germline V gene (reference sequence) gives CDR1 as LNHDA and CDR2 as SQIVND. From cysteine to phenylalanine, the CDR3 is 16 amino acids long. Here the CDR3 DNA is all that survives: 48 bases in frame from base 1. Stable Graves' hyperthyroidism was defined as the absence of progression to ophthalmopathy over 18 months of follow-up. Hyperthyroidism patients were newly diagnosed, had a disease duration of under 2 months, and were aged 18 to 65 years. Exclusion was applied to patients with uncontrolled infections, other autoimmune diseases, pregnancy or lactation. Diagnoses were established on the basis of clinical symptoms, serum thyroxine and TRAb, thyroid ultrasound, and orbital computed tomography. PBMCs were separated from over 9 ml of fresh peripheral blood using Ficoll-Paque density gradient centrifugation. Total RNA was extracted with Trizol reagent, and quality was checked on an Agilent 2100 Bioanalyzer.

Amplification of TCR beta CDR3 regions was carried out from RNA transcripts. A first-round RT-PCR of the TCR CDR3 used the HTBI primer set with the Qiagen OneStep RT-PCR kit. The libraries were constructed in a second round of multiplex PCR and then size-selected and purified. Libraries were sequenced paired-end with 100 bp reads on an Illumina HiSeq2000. The authors' analysis ran thus. SOAPnuke was used to process the raw data, removing reads that contained adapters or uncalled bases, had a mean Phred below 15, or lacked an exact match to the constant primer or identifier. High-quality paired reads were merged using COPE v1.2.5, and each unique nucleotide sequence was defined as a clonotype. MiTCR v1.1 was used to align the clonotypes against IMGT TRBV, TRBD and TRBJ reference segments. The analysis was restricted to V-J combinations with a frequency above 0.0001, which together covered 99.2% of the repertoires. The TCS score was defined as F50 (clonal expansion) divided by E x V (chaos), with BLOSUM62-based TCRdist calculated between CDR3 peptides within each V-J. Welch's t-statistics and random forest reduced fewer than 600 V-J features to 13, which were used in a naive Bayes classifier (R e1071). The similarity between thyroid and blood repertoires was quantified using the Morisita-Horn index. TCRdb took the public reads, trimmed them with fastp at Q25, ran MiXCR for clone calling and kept in-frame beta chains. Every CDR3 protein is listed once, alongside the most common genes and DNA of its rows. In this record, the V and J calls reflect TCRdb's handling and not the investigators' own analysis. The sample table shows 800,000 or so distinct CDR3 sequences, and about two fifths are seen once. Around 9.3% of the sample is in the top ten clones.

This clonotype occurred a few times. No cognate antigen has been identified for it. Base qualities were left out, and no much larger clone turns up one base away. The chain couples TRBV19 to TRBJ2-5; 13 nucleotides in the junction match TRBD2. This sequence originates from a young man with Graves' hyperthyroidism. The sequenced sample consisted of blood. The sequenced DNA: TGTGCCAGTAGTTGGACTAGCGGGAGTAGGATAGAGACCCAGTACTTC. Its product reads: CASSWTSGSRIETQYF.